This T cell receptor (beta chain) was documented in a study of T cells in Graves' hyperthyroidism and ophthalmopathy. CDR1 MNHNS and CDR2 SASEGT come from the germline V gene. Trimming took 6 bases from V and 1 from J, leaving 15 bases between them. The length of the CDR3 is 15 residues. Ophthalmopathy patients showed a Clinical Activity Score of at least 3, NOSPECS grade of at least 4 and duration under 3 months. PBMCs came from 9 to 10 ml fresh peripheral blood. This clonotype occurred many times. Amplification of TCR beta CDR3 regions was performed using RNA transcripts as template. With the HTBI primer set, the TCR CDR3 went through a first round of RT-PCR. TCRdb re-called the multiplex PCR reads with MiXCR, one entry per CDR3 protein. The sample includes roughly 650,000 distinct CDR3 sequences, more than 15% of them seen just once.

This receptor was identified in a woman aged 40 to 49 with Graves' ophthalmopathy. The specimen was blood. The rearrangement links TRBV6-1 to TRBJ1-1; no clear D. The CDR3 bases are TGTGCCAGCAGCGGAATAGGGAAATCGAACACTGAAGCTTTCTTT. As protein: CASSGIGKSNTEAFF.